A single sample gave rise to the 20 T cell receptor beta chains below, sequenced in a study of T cell repertoires in cytomegalovirus infection. TCRdb re-derived calls from the reads in MiXCR, one entry per CDR3 protein. There are 600,000 to 800,000 distinct CDR3 sequences in the sample; 20% to 25% occur only once, and less than 9.5% lies in the top ten. Source material: CD8+ T cells from PBMCs. These receptors all stem from a human donor in good health (CMV status not recorded). Some clones in this sample may be carry-over from other donors' samples.

This clonotype was seen only a few times. The V call is TRBV6-5, the J call TRBJ2-1; D is ambiguous. Germline V gene data show CDR1 as MNHEY and CDR2 as SVGAGI. This CDR3 is built from 15 residues. The ends were cut back, 0 bases at V and 6 bases at J, with 12 bases in the middle. CDR3 in DNA: TGTGCCAGCAGTTACTCGAATAACGTTGGCAATGAGCAGTTCTTC. Protein product: CASSYSNNVGNEQFF.

This clonotype has a count of ten or more. At one end the junction does not follow the germline gene, possibly because of a read error. The chain combines TRBV7-7 with TRBJ2-5; D gene unclear. Germline V CDR1 and CDR2: SSHAT, FNYEAQ (reference sequence). The CDR3 runs 13 residues. CDR3 region: CASSPGVGETQYF. CDR3 nucleotides: TGTGCTAGCAGCCCAGGAGTGGGGGAGACCCAGTACTTC. Full variable domain (missing parts from reference TRBV7-7 and TRBJ2-5): GAGVSQSPRYKVTKRGQDVTLRCDPISSHATLYWYQQALGQGPEFLTYFNYEAQPDKSGLPSDRFSAERPEGSISTLTIQRTEQRDSAMYRCASSPGVGETQYFGPGTRLLVL.

This clonotype showed up just a few times. The chain links TRBV6-2 or TRBV6-3 to TRBJ2-3; D is uncertain. Trimming left V 6 bases short and J 4 bases short, with 23 bases between. This CDR3 is built from 17 residues. Germline V gene lookup returns CDR1 MNHEY and CDR2 SVGEGT. The CDR3 spells CASRYPDIFGLPDTQYF. CDR3 in DNA: TGTGCCAGCAGATATCCGGATATTTTCGGGCTCCCAGATACGCAGTATTTT.

This clonotype has a handful of counts. This rearrangement joins TRBV4-2 to TRBJ1-6, with D tentatively TRBD1 (5 bases). Germline V gives CDR1 LGHNA, CDR2 YNFKEQ. V dropped 0 bases and J dropped 7 bases, with 16 bases sitting between them. This CDR3 comprises 17 residues. The CDR3 loop is CASSQDGWGIGNSPLHF. The DNA of the CDR3 is TGTGCCAGCAGCCAAGATGGGTGGGGCATAGGGAATTCACCCCTCCACTTT.

This clonotype was detected many times. The chain recombines TRBV7-8 with TRBJ2-1; 9 nucleotides agree with TRBD1. Looked up from germline, CDR1 is SGHVS and CDR2 is FQNEAQ. CDR3 length: 16 residues. Trimming cost V 4 bases and J 3 bases; bases outside gene matches: 7. CDR3: CASSSHGTGFYNEQFF. The CDR3 nucleotides read TGTGCCAGCAGCTCGCACGGGACAGGGTTCTACAATGAGCAGTTCTTC.

This clonotype was found many times. The V gene is TRBV7-3, the J gene TRBJ1-6, with no clear D. Germline V gene sequence: CDR1 SGHTA, CDR2 FQGTGA. V was trimmed by 2 bases and J by 8 bases, leaving 19 bases between them. The CDR3 runs 17 residues. CDR3 sequence: CASSLFPEGTGDSPLHF. The CDR3 DNA reads TGTGCCAGCAGCTTATTCCCCGAGGGCACGGGCGATTCACCCCTCCACTTT.

The genes are TRBV28 and TRBJ1-2; D is ambiguous. CDR3 length: 14 amino acids. Trimming pared 5 bases from V and 8 bases from J, leaving 18 bases between. Germline V gene data show CDR1 as MDHEN and CDR2 as SYDVKM. The CDR3 coding sequence is TGTGCCAGCAGTCCCATAGCAACCCCGGGAGGCTACACCTTC. It translates to CASSPIATPGGYTF.

The table lists this clonotype with a few counts. Here the CDR3 reads CASSTPGQGFDEQYF. CDR3 coding DNA: TGTGCCAGCAGTACGCCGGGACAGGGATTCGACGAGCAGTACTTC. J is TRBJ2-7 and V is TRBV14; 9 bases match TRBD1. Trimming at V came to 6 bases and at J to 5 bases, leaving 11 bases not matched to a gene. There are 15 residues in the CDR3. Germline CDR1 is SGHDN and CDR2 is FVKESK.

The sample holds many counts of this clonotype. J is TRBJ1-2 and V is TRBV12-3 or TRBV12-4; D perhaps matches TRBD1 (5 bases). V lost 8 bases, J lost 8 bases, and 15 bases lay in between. The CDR3 has 12 residues. The CDR3 spells CASQEGRKGYTF. For the CDR3, the DNA is TGTGCCAGCCAGGAGGGGAGGAAAGGCTACACCTTC.

This clonotype turned up a few times. J is TRBJ1-3 and V is TRBV7-3; D remains unclear. Germline CDR1 and CDR2: SGHTA and FQGTGA. The V end lost 5 bases, the J end lost 4 bases, and 21 bases lay between the germline ends. CDR3 length equals 17 residues. The CDR3 loop is CASSGWKWTPGGNTIYF. In nucleotides, the CDR3 is TGTGCCAGCAGCGGGTGGAAATGGACTCCCGGAGGAAACACCATATATTTT.

This clonotype showed up just a few times. The chain links TRBV13 to TRBJ2-5, with 7 bases fitting TRBD1. This CDR3 contains 12 residues. V dropped 5 bases and J dropped 8; count of bases not matched to a gene: 5. Germline V gene data show CDR1 as PRHDT and CDR2 as FYEKMQ (reference sequence). CDR3 in amino acids: CASSINRGTQYF. CDR3 coding DNA: TGTGCCAGCAGCATCAACAGGGGTACCCAGTACTTC.

This clonotype has a handful of counts. J is TRBJ2-7 and V is TRBV5-5; the D gene could be TRBD1 or TRBD2 (5 bases each). CDR3 size: 14 residues. Trimming pared 5 bases from V and 0 bases from J, leaving 12 bases between. CDR1 and CDR2 from the germline V gene are SGHKS and YYEKEE (reference sequence). CDR3 loop: CASSREGSSYEQYV. The CDR3 DNA follows: TGTGCCAGCAGTCGAGAGGGGAGCTCCTACGAGCAGTACGTC.

The rearrangement uses TRBV6-2 or TRBV6-3 and TRBJ2-1; either TRBD1 or TRBD2 may supply D (5 bases each). The CDR3 is 17 residues long. Germline V gene data show CDR1 as MNHEY and CDR2 as SVGEGT. The V and J ends lost 1 base and 0 bases respectively, with 13 bases between them. The CDR3 nucleotides are TGTGCCAGCAGTTACTTTTACGGGGCGAGCTCCTACAATGAGCAGTTCTTC. Its translation: CASSYFYGASSYNEQFF.

This clonotype appeared a few times. The chain employs TRBV6-5 and TRBJ2-7, with unresolved D. The CDR3 spans 14 residues. The germline gives CDR1 MNHEY, CDR2 SVGAGI. Trimming took off 0 bases at V and 3 bases at J, with 9 bases between the two ends. The CDR3: CASSYSGGYYEQYF. The DNA of the CDR3 is TGTGCCAGCAGTTACTCTGGCGGTTACTACGAGCAGTACTTC.

This clonotype has just a few counts. The chain links TRBV6-5 to TRBJ2-1, with TRBD2 matching over 7 bases. J gave up 5 bases and V 2 bases, and 0 bases lay outside the gene matches. The CDR3 runs 13 residues. The germline CDR1 and CDR2 sequences are MNHEY and SVGAGI. This CDR3 reads CASSYRGDNEQFF. The CDR3, as DNA: TGTGCCAGCAGTTACCGGGGGGACAATGAGCAGTTCTTC.

In this sample, this clonotype turned up many times. This rearrangement joins TRBV7-8 to TRBJ2-1; no clear D gene. The CDR3 has 13 residues. The V gene lost 5 bases and the J gene lost 3 bases, with 8 bases spanning the gap. The germline V gene encodes CDR1 SGHVS and CDR2 FQNEAQ. The CDR3 sequence is CASSPRIYNEQFF. The CDR3, as DNA: TGTGCCAGCAGCCCCCGAATCTACAATGAGCAGTTCTTC.

V gene TRBV7-8 combines with J gene TRBJ1-1, with 7 bases that match TRBD1. The CDR3 consists of 16 residues. Germline CDR1 is SGHVS and CDR2 is FQNEAQ. J lost 0 bases, V lost 2 bases, and 6 bases had no gene match. The CDR3 DNA is TGTGCCAGCAGCTTAACCCAGACAGGGCTGAACACTGAAGCTTTCTTT. It is translated as CASSLTQTGLNTEAFF.

This chain joins TRBV19 and TRBJ2-1; a possible D gene is TRBD2 (5 bases). Deletions cut 3 bases from V and 1 base from J, with 10 bases between. This CDR3 is built from 15 residues. CDR1 and CDR2 (germline): LNHDA, SQIVND (reference sequence). CDR3 bases: TGTGCCAGTAGTATCACTAGTCGATCCTACAATGAGCAGTTCTTC. Translated: CASSITSRSYNEQFF.

The rearrangement uses TRBV6-2 or TRBV6-3 and TRBJ1-1, with 7 bases identical to TRBD1. V was clipped by 1 base and J by 1 base; unmatched bases: 15. CDR1 MNHEY and CDR2 SVGEGT come from the germline V gene. This CDR3 contains 19 residues. The CDR3 here is CASSYLRTTRKGANTEAFF. The CDR3 bases are TGTGCCAGCAGTTACTTAAGAACAACCCGAAAGGGGGCGAACACTGAAGCTTTCTTT.

Ten or more counts support this clonotype. This sequence joins TRBV7-2 and TRBJ2-5; 9 nucleotides line up with TRBD2. CDR1 SGHTA and CDR2 FQGNSA come from the germline V gene. V trimming: 2 bases; J trimming: 2 bases; junction bases outside the gene matches: 9. CDR3 length equals 17 residues. CDR3 sequence: CASSLYGSGGPQETQYF. The DNA of the CDR3 is TGTGCCAGCAGCTTATATGGGAGCGGGGGGCCGCAAGAGACCCAGTACTTC.